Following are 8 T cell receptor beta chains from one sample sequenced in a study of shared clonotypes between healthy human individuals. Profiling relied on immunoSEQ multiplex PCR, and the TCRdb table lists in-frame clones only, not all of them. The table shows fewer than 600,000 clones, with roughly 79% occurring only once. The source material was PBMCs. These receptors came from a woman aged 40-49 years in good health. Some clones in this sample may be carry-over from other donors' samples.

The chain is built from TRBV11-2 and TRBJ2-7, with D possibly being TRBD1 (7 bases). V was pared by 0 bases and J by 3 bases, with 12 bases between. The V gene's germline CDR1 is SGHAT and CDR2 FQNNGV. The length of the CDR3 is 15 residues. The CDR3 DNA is TGTGCCAGCAGCTTAGACAGGCAGGGGGGCTACGAGCAGTACTTC. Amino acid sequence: CASSLDRQGGYEQYF.

DNA of the CDR3: TGTGCCAGCAGCGTAGACTGGACAGACTACAATGAGCAGTTCTTC. Translation gives CASSVDWTDYNEQFF. The J gene is TRBJ2-1, the V gene TRBV9; TRBD1 is a possible D gene (6 bases). V shed 0 bases and J shed 3 bases, with 10 bases lying between them. This CDR3 comprises 15 residues. Germline CDR1 is SGDLS and CDR2 is YYNGEE.

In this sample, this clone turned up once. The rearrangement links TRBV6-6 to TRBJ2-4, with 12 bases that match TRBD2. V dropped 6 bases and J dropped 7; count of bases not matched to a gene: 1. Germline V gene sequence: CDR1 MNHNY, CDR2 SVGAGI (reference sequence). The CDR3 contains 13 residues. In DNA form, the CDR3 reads TGTGCCAGCAGAACTAGCGGGAGGAACATTCAGTACTTC. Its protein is CASRTSGRNIQYF.

The CDR3 region is CASSLAFTDTQYF. The DNA of the CDR3 is TGTGCCAGCAGCTTAGCGTTCACAGATACGCAGTATTTT. This chain uses TRBV7-2 with TRBJ2-3; unclear D gene. CDR3 length equals 13 residues. Trimming left V 0 bases short and J 2 bases short, with 3 bases between. Germline values: CDR1 SGHTA, CDR2 FQGNSA.

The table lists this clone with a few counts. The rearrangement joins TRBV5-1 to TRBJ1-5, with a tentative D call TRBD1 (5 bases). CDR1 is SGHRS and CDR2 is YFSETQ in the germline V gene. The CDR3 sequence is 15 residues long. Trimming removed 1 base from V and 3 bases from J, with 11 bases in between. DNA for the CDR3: TGCGCCAGCAGCTTGAATGGGGGTTACAATCAGCCCCAGCATTTT. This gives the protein CASSLNGGYNQPQHF. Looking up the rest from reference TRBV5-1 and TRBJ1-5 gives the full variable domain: KAGVTQTPRYLIKTRGQQVTLSCSPISGHRSVSWYQQTPGQGLQFLFEYFSETQRNKGNFPGRFSGRQFSNSRSEMNVSTLELGDSALYLCASSLNGGYNQPQHFGDGTRLSIL.

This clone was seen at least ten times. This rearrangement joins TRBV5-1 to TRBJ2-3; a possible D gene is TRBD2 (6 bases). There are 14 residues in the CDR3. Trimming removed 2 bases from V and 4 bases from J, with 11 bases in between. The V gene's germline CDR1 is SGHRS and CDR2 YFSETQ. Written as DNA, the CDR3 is TGCGCCAGCAGCTTTATTGGAGGGTCAGATACGCAGTATTTT. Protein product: CASSFIGGSDTQYF.

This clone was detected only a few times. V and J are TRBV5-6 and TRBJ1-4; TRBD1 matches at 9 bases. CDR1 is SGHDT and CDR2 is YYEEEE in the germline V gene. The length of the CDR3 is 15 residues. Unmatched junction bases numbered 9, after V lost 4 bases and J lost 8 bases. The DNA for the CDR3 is TGTGCCAGCAGCACTCCGACAGGGGGAAGAGAAAAACTGTTTTTT. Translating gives CASSTPTGGREKLFF.

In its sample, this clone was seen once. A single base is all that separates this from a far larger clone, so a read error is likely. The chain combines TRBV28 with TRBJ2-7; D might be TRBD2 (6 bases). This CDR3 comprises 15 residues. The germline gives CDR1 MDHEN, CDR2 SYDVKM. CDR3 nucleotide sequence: TGTGCCAGCAGTCCCCATGGACTAACAACCTACGAGCGGTACTTC. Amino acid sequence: CASSPHGLTTYERYF. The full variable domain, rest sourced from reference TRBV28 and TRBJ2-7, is DVKVTQSSRYLVKRTGEKVFLECVQDMDHENMFWYRQDPGLGLRLIYFSYDVKMKEKGDIPEGYSVSREKKERFSLILESASTNQTSMYLCASSPHGLTTYERYFGPGTRLTVT.